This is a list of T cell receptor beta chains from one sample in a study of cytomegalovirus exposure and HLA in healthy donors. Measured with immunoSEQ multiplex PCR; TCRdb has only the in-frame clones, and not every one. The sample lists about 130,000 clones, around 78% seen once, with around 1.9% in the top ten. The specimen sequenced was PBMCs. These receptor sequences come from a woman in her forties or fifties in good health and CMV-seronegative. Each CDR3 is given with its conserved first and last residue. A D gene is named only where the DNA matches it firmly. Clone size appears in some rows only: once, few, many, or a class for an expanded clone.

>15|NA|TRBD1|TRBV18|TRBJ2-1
TGTGCCAGCTCAGATGGACAGGGGGCCGGCAATGAGCAGTTCTTC
CASSDGQGAGNEQFF
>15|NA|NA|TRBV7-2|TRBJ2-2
TGTGCCAGCAGCCCTTCGGACTTAAACACCGGGGAGCTGTTTTTT
CASSPSDLNTGELFF
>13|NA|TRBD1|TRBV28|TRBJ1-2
TGTGCCAGCAGTTTGACAGGGTCGTATGGCTACACCTTC
CASSLTGSYGYTF
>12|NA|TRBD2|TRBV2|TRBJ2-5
TGTGCCAGCAGCGCGGGAGCTGAGACCCAGTACTTC
CASSAGAETQYF
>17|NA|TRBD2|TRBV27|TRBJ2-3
TGTGCCAGCAGTGACTCGAACAGCGGGGGACTCACAGATACGCAGTATTTT
CASSDSNSGGLTDTQYF
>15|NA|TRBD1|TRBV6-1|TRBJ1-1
TGTGCCAGCAGTCTCCGGGGACAGTTGAACACTGAAGCTTTCTTT
CASSLRGQLNTEAFF
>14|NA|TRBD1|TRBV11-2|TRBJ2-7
TGTGCCAGCAGCTTAGGACAGGGTACCTACGAGCAGTACTTC
CASSLGQGTYEQYF
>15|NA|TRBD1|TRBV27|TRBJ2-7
TGTGCCAGCAGTCTATGGGGACAGGGCGTTGAGAAGGAATACTTC
CASSLWGQGVEKEYF
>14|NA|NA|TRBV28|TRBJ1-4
TGTGCCAGCTGTTTCAGGGCGGGAATCGAAAAACTGTTTTTT
CASCFRAGIEKLFF
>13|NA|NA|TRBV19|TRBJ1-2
TGTGCCAGTAGCCCCAGGGGAGACTATGGCTACACCTTC
CASSPRGDYGYTF
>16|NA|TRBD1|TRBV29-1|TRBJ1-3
TGCAGCGTGCGACAGGGAGTGGATTTAGAGGGAAACACCATATATTTT
CSVRQGVDLEGNTIYF
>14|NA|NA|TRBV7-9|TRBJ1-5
TGTGCCAGCAGCTTAGGGGAGCGCAATCAGCCCCAGCATTTT
CASSLGERNQPQHF
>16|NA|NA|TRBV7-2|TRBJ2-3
TGTGCCAGCAGCGTGGAGGTCCGGCTTTCCACAGATACGCAGTATTTT
CASSVEVRLSTDTQYF
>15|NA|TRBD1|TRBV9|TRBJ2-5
TGTGCCAGCAGCGTAGGGACAGGGCGGTGGGAGACCCAGTACTTC
CASSVGTGRWETQYF
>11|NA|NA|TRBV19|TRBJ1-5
TGTGCCAGTGGCGGAATTCAGCCCCAGCATTTT
CASGGIQPQHF
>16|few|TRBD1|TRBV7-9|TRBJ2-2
TGTGCCAGCAGCTTAGCCGGGACAGGGAACACCGGGGAGCTGTTTTTT
CASSLAGTGNTGELFF
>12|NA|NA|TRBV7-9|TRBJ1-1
TGTGCCAGCAGCTTAGGGCGGCAGGAAGCTTTCTTT
CASSLGRQEAFF
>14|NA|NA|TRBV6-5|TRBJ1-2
TGTGCCAGCAGTTACCGCGGTCTGAATCGCGGCTACACCTTC
CASSYRGLNRGYTF
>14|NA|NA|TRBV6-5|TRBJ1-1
TGTGCCAGCAGTTATCCCGGGACACTTCGTAAAGCTTTCTTT
CASSYPGTLRKAFF
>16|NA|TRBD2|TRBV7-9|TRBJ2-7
TGTGCCAGCAGCTTAGATCTAGCGGGAGATAACGACGAGCAGTACTTC
CASSLDLAGDNDEQYF
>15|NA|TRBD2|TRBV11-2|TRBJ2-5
TGTGCCAGCAGCTTAGCCCTAGCGGGAGTCACGACCCAGTACTTC
CASSLALAGVTTQYF
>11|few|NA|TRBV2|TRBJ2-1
TGTGCCAGCAGCCCCTTCAATGAGCAGTTCTTC
CASSPFNEQFF
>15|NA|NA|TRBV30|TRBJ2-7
TGTGCCTGGAGTTTCGGCCGCCCAGGGGCATACGAGCAGTACTTC
CAWSFGRPGAYEQYF
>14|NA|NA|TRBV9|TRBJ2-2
TGTGCCAGCAGCGATGGGGCCTGGGGCGGGGAGCTGTTTTTT
CASSDGAWGGELFF
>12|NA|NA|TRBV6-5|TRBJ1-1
TGTGCCAGCCGATCCCGACAGGCTGAAGCTTTCTTT
CASRSRQAEAFF
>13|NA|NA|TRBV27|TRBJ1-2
TGTGCCAGCAGTAAGACAGTTGATTATGGCTACACCTTC
CASSKTVDYGYTF
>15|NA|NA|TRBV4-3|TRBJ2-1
TGCGCCAGCAGCCAAAGCAGGGGGGACTACAATGAGCAGTTCTTC
CASSQSRGDYNEQFF
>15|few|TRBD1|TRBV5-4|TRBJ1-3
TGTGCCAGCAGCCTGACAGGGGGCACTGGAAACACCATATATTTT
CASSLTGGTGNTIYF
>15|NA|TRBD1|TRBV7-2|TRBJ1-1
TGTGCCAGCAGCCCCCCGACAGGGGTGAACACTGAAGCTTTCTTT
CASSPPTGVNTEAFF
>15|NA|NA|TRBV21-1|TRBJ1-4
TGTGCCAGCAGCAAAGTGGGAGGGGAAAATGAAAAACTGTTTTTT
CASSKVGGENEKLFF
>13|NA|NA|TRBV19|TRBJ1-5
TGTGCCAGTAGCGGACAGTTCAATCAGCCCCAGCATTTT
CASSGQFNQPQHF
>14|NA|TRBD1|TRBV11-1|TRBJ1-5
TGTGCCAGCAGCTCGGGACAGGGCAATCAGCCCCAGCATTTT
CASSSGQGNQPQHF
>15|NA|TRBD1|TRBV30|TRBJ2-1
TGTGCCTGGGGTTTGGGGGACAGCTCCTACAATGAGCAGTTCTTC
CAWGLGDSSYNEQFF
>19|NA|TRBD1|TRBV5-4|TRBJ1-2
TGTGCCAGCAGCCTCCTTCGGGACAGGGTTCCTGGGGCTAACTATGGCTACACCTTC
CASSLLRDRVPGANYGYTF
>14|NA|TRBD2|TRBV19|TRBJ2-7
TGTGCCAGTAGTATAAGTCGGGAGGGCTACGAGCAGTACTTC
CASSISREGYEQYF
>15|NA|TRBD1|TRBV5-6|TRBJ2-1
TGTGCCAGCAGCCTGACGGGGACAGGGTTGGGTGAGCAGTTCTTC
CASSLTGTGLGEQFF
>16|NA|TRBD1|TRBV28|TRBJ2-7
TGTGCCAGCAGTTTTCCTGACAGGGAAAGACACTACGAGCAGTACTTC
CASSFPDRERHYEQYF
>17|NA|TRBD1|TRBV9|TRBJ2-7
TGTGCCAGCAGCCCAAGGGTTGGGTCAGGGGGCGCGAAGGAGCAGTACTTC
CASSPRVGSGGAKEQYF
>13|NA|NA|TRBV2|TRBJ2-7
TGTGCCAGCAGTGATGGGCAGAACTACGAGCAGTACTTC
CASSDGQNYEQYF
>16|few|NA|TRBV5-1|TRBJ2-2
TGCGCCAGCAGCTTGACTAGTCAGGGAGGATCCGGGGAGCTGTTTTTT
CASSLTSQGGSGELFF
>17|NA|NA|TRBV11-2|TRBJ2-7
TGTGCCAGCAGCCAAGGGTGGAGGGACAGTGCATACTACGAGCAGTACTTC
CASSQGWRDSAYYEQYF
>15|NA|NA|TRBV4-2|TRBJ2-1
TGTGCCAGCAGCCCCTTGGGTAGCCCCCTTAATGAGCAGTTCTTC
CASSPLGSPLNEQFF